This T cell receptor beta chain was identified in a study of blood T cell repertoires in COVID-19 (dated by TCRdb to 2020 to 2022). Background for the entire study: The collaborator samples originated in the United States, Italy and Spain and spanned the acute and convalescent phases of COVID-19. The prospective study material was composed of cDNA or gDNA derived from T cells, B-cell-depleted T cells, or PBMCs. Samples came from the ongoing ImmuneRACE study (first 160 participants) plus 1,254 subjects from 6 global collaborators. The repertoires were released in a freely available public database intended as a resource for research on the immune response to SARS-CoV-2. HLA class I and class II types, where available, came from metadata supplied by the sample provider rather than from assay-based typing. Nearly every sample came with metadata listing a de-identified subject ID, COVID-19 status, age in years and sex. Subjects who had been exposed to COVID-19, were actively infected with it, or had recovered from it provided the deeply sampled blood TCRbeta repertoires that made up the dataset. What the study reported, not specific to this receptor: The amount of clinical and demographic metadata varied by source and participant and was provided uncurated.

Comment on this clone: This clone's antigen is unknown. No much larger clone exists at a distance of one base, and base qualities are not known.

TCRbeta CDR3 regions were amplified from genomic DNA using the immunoSEQ Assay, a bias-controlled multiplex PCR. The original pipeline was this. The number of nucleated cells in each sample was estimated from the amplification of reference gene primers within the assay. To quantify the absolute abundance of each unique TCRbeta CDR3 rearrangement, sequence reads were collapsed and filtered. Productive Simpson clonality was computed per sample as the square root of Simpson's diversity index over productive rearrangements. Entries here come from immuneACCESS through TCRdb and include only in-frame sequences with V and J called. Some clones fail to appear in such tables; in the studies checked, an unresolved V gene covers under half of the shortfall, and the cause of the remainder is unknown. V, J and clone size reflect that table, while D and trimming were determined from the DNA. Across this sample there are approximately 60,000 clones, with around 85% seen only once. 15% to 20% of the sample rests with the top ten.

A distance of 8 bases separates the germline ends of V and J, which lose 5 bases and 9 bases respectively. As encoded in the germline V gene, CDR1 is MNHEY while CDR2 is SVGEGT. Inclusive of the bounding cysteine and phenylalanine, the CDR3 is 11 residues long. Of the read, only the CDR3 DNA is kept; its 33 bases are in frame from base 1. Each collaborating institution followed its own protocols to collect whole blood in K2EDTA tubes. For TCRbeta analysis, collaborator samples were shipped as frozen whole blood, as isolated PBMCs, or as DNA extracted from either sample type. Input material: peripheral blood. This receptor was obtained from a man between 60 and 75 years old with acute or convalescent COVID-19. The chain joins TRBV6-2 or TRBV6-3 to TRBJ2-1, with the D gene not confidently named. CDR3 protein: CASSISGEQFF. Read as DNA, the sequence is TGTGCCAGCAGTATTTCGGGTGAGCAGTTCTTC.